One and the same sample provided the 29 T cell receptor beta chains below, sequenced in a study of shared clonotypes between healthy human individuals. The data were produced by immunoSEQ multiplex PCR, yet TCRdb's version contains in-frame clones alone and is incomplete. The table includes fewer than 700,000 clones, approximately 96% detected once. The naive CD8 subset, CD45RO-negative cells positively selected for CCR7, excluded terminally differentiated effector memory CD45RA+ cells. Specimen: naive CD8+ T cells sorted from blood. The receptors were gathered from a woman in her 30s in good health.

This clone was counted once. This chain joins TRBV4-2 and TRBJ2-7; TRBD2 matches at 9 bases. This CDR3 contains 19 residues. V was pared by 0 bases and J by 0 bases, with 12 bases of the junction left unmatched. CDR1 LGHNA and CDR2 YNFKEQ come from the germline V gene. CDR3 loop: CASSQELLPGTSRSYEQYF. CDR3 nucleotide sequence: TGTGCCAGCAGCCAAGAACTTCTCCCCGGGACTAGCCGCTCCTACGAGCAGTACTTC.

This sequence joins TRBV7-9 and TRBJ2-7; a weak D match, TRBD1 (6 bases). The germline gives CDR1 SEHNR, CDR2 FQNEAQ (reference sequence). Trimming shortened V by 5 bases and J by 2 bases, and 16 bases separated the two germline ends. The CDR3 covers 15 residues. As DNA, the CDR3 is TGTGCCAGCAGCCCAAGGGGGATGAGTGCCTACGAGCAGTACTTC. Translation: CASSPRGMSAYEQYF.

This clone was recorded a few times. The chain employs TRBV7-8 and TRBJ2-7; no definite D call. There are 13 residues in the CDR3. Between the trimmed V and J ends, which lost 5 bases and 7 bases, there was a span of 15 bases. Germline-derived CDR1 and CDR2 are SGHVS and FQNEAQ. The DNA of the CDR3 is TGTGCCAGCAGCCGTCGACTGAGTGCGGAGCAGTACTTC. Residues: CASSRRLSAEQYF.

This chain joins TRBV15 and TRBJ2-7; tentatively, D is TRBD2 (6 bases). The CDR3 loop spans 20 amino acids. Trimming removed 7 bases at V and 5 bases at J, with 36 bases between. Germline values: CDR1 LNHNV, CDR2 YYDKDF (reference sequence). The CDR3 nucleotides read TGTGCCACCACAACACCAAAGCCAGGGTGGGACGGGGAGGAAGGGGACGAGCAGTACTTC. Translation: CATTTPKPGWDGEEGDEQYF.

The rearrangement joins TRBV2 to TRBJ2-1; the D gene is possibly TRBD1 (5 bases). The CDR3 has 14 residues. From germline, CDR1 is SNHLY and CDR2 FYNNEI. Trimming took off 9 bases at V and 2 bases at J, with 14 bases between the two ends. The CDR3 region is CASTGAPAYNEQFF. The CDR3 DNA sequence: TGTGCCAGTACAGGTGCCCCTGCCTACAATGAGCAGTTCTTC.

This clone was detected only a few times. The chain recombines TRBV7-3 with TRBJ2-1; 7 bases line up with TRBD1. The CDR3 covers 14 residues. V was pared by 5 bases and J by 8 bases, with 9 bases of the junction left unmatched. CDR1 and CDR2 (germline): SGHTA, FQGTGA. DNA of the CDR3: TGTGCCAGCAGCCAGCCCACAGGGGTGGATGAGCAGTTCTTC. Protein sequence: CASSQPTGVDEQFF.

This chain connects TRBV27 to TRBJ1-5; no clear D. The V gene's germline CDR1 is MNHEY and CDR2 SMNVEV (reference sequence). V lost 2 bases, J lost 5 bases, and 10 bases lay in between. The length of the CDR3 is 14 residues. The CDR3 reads CASSLIRTDQPQHF. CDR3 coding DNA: TGTGCCAGCAGTTTAATAAGGACCGATCAGCCCCAGCATTTT.

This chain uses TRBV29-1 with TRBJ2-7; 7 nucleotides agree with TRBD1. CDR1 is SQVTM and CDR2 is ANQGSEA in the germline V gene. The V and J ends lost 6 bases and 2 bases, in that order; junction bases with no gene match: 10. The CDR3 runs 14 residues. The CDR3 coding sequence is TGCAGCGTGATGTCGGGACAGAAGACCTACGAGCAGTACTTC. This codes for CSVMSGQKTYEQYF.

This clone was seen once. The CDR3 DNA reads as TGTGCCAGCAGCCCGGGTTGGGGGCACCCCTGCGAGCAGTACTTC. This translates into CASSPGWGHPCEQYF. The gene calls are TRBV7-4 and TRBJ2-7; D might be TRBD1 (6 bases). With 5 bases removed from V and 6 bases from J, the gap between germline ends came to 20 bases. The CDR3 is 15 amino acids. Germline assignment: CDR1 SGHVT and CDR2 SQSDAQ.

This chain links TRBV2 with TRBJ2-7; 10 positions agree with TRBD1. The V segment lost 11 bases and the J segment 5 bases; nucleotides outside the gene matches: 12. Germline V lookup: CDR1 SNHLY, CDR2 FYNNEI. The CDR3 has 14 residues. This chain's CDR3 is CAALRDRGRNEQYF. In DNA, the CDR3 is TGTGCCGCCCTCCGGGACAGGGGAAGGAACGAGCAGTACTTC.

The CDR3 DNA reads TGTGCCAGCAGTGAGAGGCAGGAGAACTATGGCTACACCTTC. Protein product: CASSERQENYGYTF. V usage is TRBV2 and J usage is TRBJ1-2; D uncertain. The CDR3 contains 14 residues. The germline gives CDR1 SNHLY, CDR2 FYNNEI. V lost 3 bases to trimming and J lost 2 bases, with 10 bases between them.

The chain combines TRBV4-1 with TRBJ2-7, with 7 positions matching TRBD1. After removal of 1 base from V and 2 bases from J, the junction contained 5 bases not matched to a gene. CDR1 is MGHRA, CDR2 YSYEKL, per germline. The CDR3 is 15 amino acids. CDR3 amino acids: CASSQGDRATYEQYF. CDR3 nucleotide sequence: TGCGCCAGCAGCCAAGGCGACAGGGCGACCTACGAGCAGTACTTC.

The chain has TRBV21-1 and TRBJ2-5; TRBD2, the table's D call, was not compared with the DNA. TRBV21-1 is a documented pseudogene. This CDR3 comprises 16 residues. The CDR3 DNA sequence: TGTGCCAGCAGCAAAGGTCCAGCGAAAGGCCCTGAGACCCAGTACTTC. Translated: CASSKGPAKGPETQYF.

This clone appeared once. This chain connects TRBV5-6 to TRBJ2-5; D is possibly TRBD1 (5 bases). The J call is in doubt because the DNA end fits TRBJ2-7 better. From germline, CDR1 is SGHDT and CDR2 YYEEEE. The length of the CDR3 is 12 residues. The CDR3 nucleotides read TGTGCCAGCAGCACCCAGGGTCTCGAGCAGTACTTC. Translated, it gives CASSTQGLEQYF.

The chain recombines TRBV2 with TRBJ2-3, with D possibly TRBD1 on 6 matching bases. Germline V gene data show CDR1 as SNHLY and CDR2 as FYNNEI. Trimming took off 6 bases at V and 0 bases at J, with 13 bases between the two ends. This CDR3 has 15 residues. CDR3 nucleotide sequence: TGTGCCAGCAGGTATGGGACATACAGCACAGATACGCAGTATTTT. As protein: CASRYGTYSTDTQYF.

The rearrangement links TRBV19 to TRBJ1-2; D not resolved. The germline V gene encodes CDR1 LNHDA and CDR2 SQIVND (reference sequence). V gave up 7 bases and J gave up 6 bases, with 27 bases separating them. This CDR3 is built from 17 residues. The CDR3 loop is CASTRTLSGILSDGYTF. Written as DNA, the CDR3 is TGTGCCAGTACCAGGACGCTTTCCGGGATCCTCTCCGATGGCTACACCTTC.

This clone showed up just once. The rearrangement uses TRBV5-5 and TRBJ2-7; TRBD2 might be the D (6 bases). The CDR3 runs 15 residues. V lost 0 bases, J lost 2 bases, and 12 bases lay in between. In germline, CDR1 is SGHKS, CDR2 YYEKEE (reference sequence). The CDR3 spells CASSLDGGSPYEQYF. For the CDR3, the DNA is TGTGCCAGCAGCTTGGACGGGGGAAGCCCCTACGAGCAGTACTTC.

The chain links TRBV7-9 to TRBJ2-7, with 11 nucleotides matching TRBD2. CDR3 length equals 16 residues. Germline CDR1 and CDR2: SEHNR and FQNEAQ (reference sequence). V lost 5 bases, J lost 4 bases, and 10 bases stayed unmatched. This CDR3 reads CASSPSLGTSGYEQYF. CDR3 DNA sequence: TGTGCCAGCAGCCCCTCTCTCGGGACTAGCGGATACGAGCAGTACTTC.

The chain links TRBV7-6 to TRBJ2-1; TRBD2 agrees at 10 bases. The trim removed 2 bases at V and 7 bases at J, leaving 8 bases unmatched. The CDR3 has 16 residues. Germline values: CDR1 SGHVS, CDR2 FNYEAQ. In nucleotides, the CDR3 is TGTGCCAGCAGCTTACTCGGACTAGCGGTTGGGAATGAGCAGTTCTTC. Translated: CASSLLGLAVGNEQFF. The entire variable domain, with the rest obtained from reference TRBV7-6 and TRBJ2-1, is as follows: GAGVSQSPRYKVTKRGQDVALRCDPISGHVSLYWYRQALGQGPEFLTYFNYEAQQDKSGLPNDRFSAERPEGSISTLTIQRTEQRDSAMYRCASSLLGLAVGNEQFFGPGTRLTVL.

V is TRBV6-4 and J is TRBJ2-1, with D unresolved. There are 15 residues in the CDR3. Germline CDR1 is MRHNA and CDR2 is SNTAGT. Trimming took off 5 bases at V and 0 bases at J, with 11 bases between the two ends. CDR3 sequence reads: CASSSHASSYNEQFF. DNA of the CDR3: TGTGCCAGCAGTAGCCACGCGAGCTCCTACAATGAGCAGTTCTTC.

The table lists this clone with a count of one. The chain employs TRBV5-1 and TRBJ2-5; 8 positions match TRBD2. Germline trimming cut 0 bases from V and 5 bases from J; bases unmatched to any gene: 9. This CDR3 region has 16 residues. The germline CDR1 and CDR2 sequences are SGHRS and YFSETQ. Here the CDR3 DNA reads TGCGCCAGCAGCTTGGGGTCAGCGGGAGTCGGGGAGACCCAGTACTTC. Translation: CASSLGSAGVGETQYF. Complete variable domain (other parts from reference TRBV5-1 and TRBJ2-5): KAGVTQTPRYLIKTRGQQVTLSCSPISGHRSVSWYQQTPGQGLQFLFEYFSETQRNKGNFPGRFSGRQFSNSRSEMNVSTLELGDSALYLCASSLGSAGVGETQYFGPGTRLLVL.

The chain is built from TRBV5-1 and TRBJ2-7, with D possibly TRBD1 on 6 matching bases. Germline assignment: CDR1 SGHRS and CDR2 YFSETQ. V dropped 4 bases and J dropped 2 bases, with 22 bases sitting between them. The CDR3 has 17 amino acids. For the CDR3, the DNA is TGCGCCAGCAGCCCAGACGTATGGACCTCAGGGGCCTACGAGCAGTACTTC. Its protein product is CASSPDVWTSGAYEQYF.

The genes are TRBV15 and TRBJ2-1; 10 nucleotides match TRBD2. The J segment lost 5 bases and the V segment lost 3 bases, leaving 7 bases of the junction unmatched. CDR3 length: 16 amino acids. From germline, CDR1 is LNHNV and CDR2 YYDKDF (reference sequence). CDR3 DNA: TGTGCCACCAGCAGGGCGGGGACTAGCGTCCACAATGAGCAGTTCTTC. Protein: CATSRAGTSVHNEQFF.

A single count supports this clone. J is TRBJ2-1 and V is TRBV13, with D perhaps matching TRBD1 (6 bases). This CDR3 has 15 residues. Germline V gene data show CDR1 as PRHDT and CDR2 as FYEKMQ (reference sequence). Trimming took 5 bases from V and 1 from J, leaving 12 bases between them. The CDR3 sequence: CASSVRGGSYNEQFF. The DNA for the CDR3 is TGTGCCAGCAGCGTTCGAGGGGGTTCCTACAATGAGCAGTTCTTC.

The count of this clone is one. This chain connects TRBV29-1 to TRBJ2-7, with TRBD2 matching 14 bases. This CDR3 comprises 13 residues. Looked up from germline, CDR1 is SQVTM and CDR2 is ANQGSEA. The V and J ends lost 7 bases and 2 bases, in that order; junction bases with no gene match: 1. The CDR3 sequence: CSGTSGRPYEQYF. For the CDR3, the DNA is TGCAGCGGGACTAGCGGGAGGCCCTACGAGCAGTACTTC.

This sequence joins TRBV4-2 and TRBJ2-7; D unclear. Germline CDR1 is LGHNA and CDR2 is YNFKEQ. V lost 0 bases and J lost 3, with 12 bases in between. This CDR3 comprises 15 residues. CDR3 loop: CASSQEGGLSYEQYF. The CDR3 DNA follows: TGTGCCAGCAGCCAAGAAGGTGGGTTAAGCTACGAGCAGTACTTC.

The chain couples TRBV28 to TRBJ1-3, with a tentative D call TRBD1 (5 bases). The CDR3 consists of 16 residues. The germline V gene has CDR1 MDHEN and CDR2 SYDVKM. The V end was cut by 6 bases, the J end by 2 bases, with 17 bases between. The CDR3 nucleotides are TGTGCCAGCAGCCCCGTGGGCGGGGCCGCTGGAAACACCATATATTTT. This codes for CASSPVGGAAGNTIYF.

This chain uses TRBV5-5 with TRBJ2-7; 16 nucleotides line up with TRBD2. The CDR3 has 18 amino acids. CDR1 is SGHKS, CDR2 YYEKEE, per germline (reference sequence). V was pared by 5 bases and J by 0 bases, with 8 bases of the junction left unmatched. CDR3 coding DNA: TGTGCCAGCAGTCCTGGGACTAGCGGGAGGGGAGCCTCCTACGAGCAGTACTTC. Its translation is CASSPGTSGRGASYEQYF. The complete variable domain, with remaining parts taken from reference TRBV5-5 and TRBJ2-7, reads DAGVTQSPTHLIKTRGQQVTLRCSPISGHKSVSWYQQVLGQGPQFIFQYYEKEERGRGNFPDRFSARQFPNYSSELNVNALLLGDSALYLCASSPGTSGRGASYEQYFGPGTRLTVT.

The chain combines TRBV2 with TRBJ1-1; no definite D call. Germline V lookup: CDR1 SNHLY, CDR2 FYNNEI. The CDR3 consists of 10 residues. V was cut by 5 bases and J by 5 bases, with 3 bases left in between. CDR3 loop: CASSTTEAFF. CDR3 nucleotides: TGTGCCAGCAGTACTACTGAAGCTTTCTTT.